Sequencing of this T cell receptor beta chain was carried out in a study of regulatory T cells in long-lasting Graves disease. Time point: newly diagnosed GD, antithyroid drugs for less than 3 months. Researchers made the TCR library from RNA that was extracted from PBMCs. The patients were enrolled through endocrinology in Xi'an, China. Only a few counts were recorded for this clonotype. Antigen specificity is unknown. A single base separates this from a much larger clone, so it may be a read error. Germline values: CDR1 SEHNR, CDR2 FQNEAQ (reference sequence). V lost 11 bases and J lost 5, with 16 bases in between. This CDR3 spans 12 amino acids. Study results and limitations: TRBV28 was favored in persistent disease, as were TRBJ1-2 and TRBJ2-5. New patients shared 950 to 1,000 public clonotypes, fewer than the approximately 3,000 shared by persistent patients.

Combining iRepertoire HTBI primers with Arm-PCR of CDR3 regions, the authors built TCR beta libraries. MiXCR, applied by TCRdb to the multiplex PCR reads, yields one record per CDR3 protein. The sample carries about 560,000 distinct CDR3 sequences, 16% recorded once. These records were also assigned to another study, of T cells in Graves' hyperthyroidism and ophthalmopathy. From that paper: HTBI primers were used for first-round RT-PCR of the TCR CDR3.

This sequence originates from a man aged 18 to 29 with Graves disease. The source material was peripheral blood mononuclear cells (PBMCs), sampled at new diagnosis, from a patient treated with antithyroid drugs. The chain links TRBV7-9 to TRBJ2-7; D remains unclear. The CDR3 DNA sequence: TGTGCCGGGGTACGAGGCAGCAACGAGCAGTACTTC. Its translation is CAGVRGSNEQYF.